A single sample gave rise to the 26 T cell receptor beta chains below, sequenced in a study of breast tumors, draining lymph nodes, adjacent tissues. Samples came from axillary lymph nodes draining the breast cancer. TCRdb processed the multiplex PCR reads anew with MiXCR; each CDR3 protein has one entry. Found here are about 200,000 distinct CDR3 sequences, under 40% of them singletons; the top ten hold 3% to 4%. Sequencing input: axillary lymph node tissue. All receptors come from a female donor with breast cancer. Some clones in this sample may be carry-over from other donors' samples.

In its sample, this clonotype was seen many times. The rearrangement uses TRBV4-2 and TRBJ1-2, with TRBD1 as a possible D gene (5 bases). The CDR3 is made up of 13 amino acids. The V gene's germline CDR1 is LGHNA and CDR2 YNFKEQ. V gave up 0 bases and J gave up 8 bases, with 10 bases separating them. CDR3 in amino acids: CASSQEEGRGYTF. The CDR3 coding sequence is TGTGCCAGCAGCCAAGAGGAGGGACGCGGCTACACCTTC.

Only a few counts were recorded for this clonotype. Since a much larger clone is just one base distant, this may be a read error. The rearrangement uses TRBV5-1 and TRBJ1-5; a weak D match, TRBD1 (5 bases). The CDR3 is made up of 15 amino acids. Germline CDR1 reads SGHRS; CDR2 reads YFSETQ. Trimming left V 0 bases short and J 2 bases short, with 9 bases between. DNA for the CDR3: TGCGCCAGCAGCTTGGGGGGGGTGGGCAATCAGCCCCAGCATTTT. This translates into CASSLGGVGNQPQHF.

This clonotype was seen at least ten times. The chain has TRBV12-3 or TRBV12-4 and TRBJ1-2, with a tentative D call TRBD1 (5 bases). Trimming shortened V by 3 bases and J by 8 bases, and 10 bases separated the two germline ends. The CDR3 runs to 12 residues. CDR3 residues: CASSFRGDGYTF. CDR3 coding DNA: TGTGCCAGCAGTTTTCGAGGGGACGGCTACACCTTC.

V and J are TRBV5-1 and TRBJ1-6; 8 nucleotides agree with TRBD1. This CDR3 spans 17 amino acids. Germline CDR1 is SGHRS and CDR2 is YFSETQ. The trim removed 5 bases at V and 5 bases at J, leaving 12 bases unmatched. CDR3 in DNA: TGCGCCAGCAGTGCTAGACGGACAGGGTCCGATAATTCACCCCTCCACTTT. Its protein product is CASSARRTGSDNSPLHF.

This clonotype was picked up many times. This sequence joins TRBV9 and TRBJ2-1; 7 bases map to TRBD2. Germline V gene data show CDR1 as SGDLS and CDR2 as YYNGEE. The CDR3 extends over 13 amino acids. Trimming cost V 4 bases and J 9 bases; bases outside gene matches: 7. The CDR3 bases are TGTGCCAGCAGCCCCTGGGGGGGGGGTGAGCAGTTCTTC. Amino acid sequence: CASSPWGGGEQFF.

This clonotype occurred a few times. The V call is TRBV27, the J call TRBJ2-1; 7 nucleotides match TRBD2. CDR1 and CDR2 from the germline V gene are MNHEY and SMNVEV (reference sequence). Trimming at V came to 6 bases and at J to 0 bases, leaving 5 bases not matched to a gene. CDR3 length equals 15 residues. The CDR3 reads CASRWRGSSYNEQFF. The CDR3 DNA is TGTGCCAGCAGATGGCGGGGGAGCTCCTACAATGAGCAGTTCTTC.

The chain couples TRBV4-3 to TRBJ2-5; D unresolved. V lost 2 bases and J lost 5, with 12 bases in between. This CDR3 is built from 14 residues. CDR1 is LGHNA and CDR2 is YSLEER in the germline V gene. CDR3 residues: CASSQRVGGETQYF. The CDR3, as DNA: TGCGCCAGCAGCCAACGGGTCGGTGGGGAGACCCAGTACTTC.

About this clonotype: A much more abundant neighbour one base away suggests this may be a read error. The J gene is TRBJ2-3, the V gene TRBV9; the D gene is possibly TRBD2 (6 bases). Looked up from germline, CDR1 is SGDLS and CDR2 is YYNGEE. The CDR3 contains 17 residues. CDR3 DNA sequence: TGTGCCAGCAGCGTAGCGTTTAGCGGATCTAGCACAGCTACGCAGTATTTT. Encoded protein: CASSVAFSGSSTATQYF.

A word on this clonotype: A clone one base away is much larger, so this may be a read error. The gene calls are TRBV19 and TRBJ1-5; D is possibly TRBD1 (6 bases). CDR3 length: 16 residues. Germline V gene data show CDR1 as LNHDA and CDR2 as SQIVND (reference sequence). Trimming took off 3 bases at V and 4 bases at J, with 16 bases between the two ends. The CDR3 sequence: CASSMGQGLRNQPQHF. The CDR3 DNA is TGTGCCAGTAGTATGGGGCAGGGGCTCCGAAATCAGCCCCAGCATTTT.

This clonotype was seen many times. The V and J genes are TRBV3-1 and TRBJ2-2, with a weak D call TRBD1 (6 bases). The V gene lost 3 bases and the J gene lost 1 base, with 12 bases spanning the gap. Germline CDR1 reads LGHDT; CDR2 reads YNNKEL (reference sequence). The CDR3 sequence is 16 residues long. CDR3 region: CASSQAQGRNTGELFF. The CDR3 DNA reads TGTGCCAGCAGCCAGGCTCAGGGGAGGAACACCGGGGAGCTGTTTTTT.

This clonotype appeared many times. A much larger clone is a single base away; this may be a read error. V and J are TRBV11-3 and TRBJ1-2; D uncertain. Per germline, CDR1 SGHNT and CDR2 YENEEA. Trimming removed 1 base at V and 13 bases at J, with 10 bases between. This CDR3 region has 11 residues. For the CDR3, the DNA is TGTGCCAGCAGCTTAGGGAGGGCCTCCACCTTC. It is translated as CASSLGRASTF.

This clonotype has at least ten counts. This chain connects TRBV5-1 to TRBJ2-7; D is undetermined. The CDR3 covers 12 residues. V was clipped by 4 bases and J by 2 bases, with 7 bases between them. Germline CDR1 SGHRS, CDR2 YFSETQ. The CDR3 DNA reads as TGCGCCAGCAGCGCGGATACCTACGAGCAGTACTTC. It translates to CASSADTYEQYF.

This clonotype was detected a few times. This chain connects TRBV6-1 to TRBJ2-2; tentatively, D is TRBD1 or TRBD2 (5 bases each). Germline-derived CDR1 and CDR2 are MNHNS and SASEGT. The CDR3 has 17 residues. With 4 bases removed from V and 7 bases from J, the gap between germline ends came to 22 bases. The CDR3 DNA follows: TGTGCCAGCAGTGTTGCTCCTCCCGGGACGGCGGACGGGGAGCTGTTTTTT. It specifies CASSVAPPGTADGELFF.

This chain links TRBV6-5 with TRBJ2-3, with 7 nucleotides matching TRBD2. Per the germline V gene, CDR1 is MNHEY and CDR2 is SVGAGI. CDR3 size: 15 residues. The V segment lost 2 bases and the J segment 4 bases; nucleotides outside the gene matches: 6. Here the CDR3 reads CASSYGAGAADTQYF. DNA for the CDR3: TGTGCCAGCAGTTACGGGGCGGGAGCGGCAGATACGCAGTATTTT.

This clonotype was recorded many times. The chain has TRBV7-9 and TRBJ2-3, with TRBD2 identical over 8 bases. The CDR3 is 15 residues long. The germline V gene has CDR1 SEHNR and CDR2 FQNEAQ (reference sequence). Germline trimming cut 5 bases from V and 0 bases from J; bases unmatched to any gene: 4. The CDR3 is CASSPLAASTDTQYF. CDR3 DNA: TGTGCCAGCAGCCCACTAGCGGCTAGCACAGATACGCAGTATTTT. The variable domain in full, completed from reference TRBV7-9 and TRBJ2-3, reads DTGVSQNPRHKITKRGQNVTFRCDPISEHNRLYWYRQTLGQGPEFLTYFQNEAQLEKSRLLSDRFSAERPKGSFSTLEIQRTEQGDSAMYLCASSPLAASTDTQYFGPGTRLTVL.

V and J are TRBV3-1 and TRBJ2-5, with D hard to call. Per germline, CDR1 LGHDT and CDR2 YNNKEL (reference sequence). V lost 4 bases and J 3 bases, leaving 15 bases between the germline ends. This CDR3 is 15 amino acids long. This chain's CDR3 is CASSRPDGSEETQYF. Here the CDR3 DNA reads TGTGCCAGCAGCCGCCCCGACGGCTCCGAAGAGACCCAGTACTTC.

In DNA, the CDR3 is TGTGCCAGCAGTGAAACCGCGACAGGGGTTCAGCCCCAGCATTTT. Translating it yields CASSETATGVQPQHF. The chain carries TRBV2 and TRBJ1-5, with 8 bases identical to TRBD1. Germline CDR1 reads SNHLY; CDR2 reads FYNNEI. The CDR3 extends over 15 amino acids. V lost 2 bases, J lost 6 bases, and 6 bases stayed unmatched.

To note about this clonotype: A much larger clone lies a single base off, so this may be a read error. This rearrangement joins TRBV7-9 to TRBJ1-2, with 8 bases fitting TRBD1. Germline assignment: CDR1 SEHNR and CDR2 FQNEAQ (reference sequence). CDR3 length: 14 residues. Losses at the gene ends were 5 bases for V and 7 bases for J; bases not matched to a gene: 9. This CDR3 is CASSLQQGELGYTF. The CDR3 DNA follows: TGTGCCAGCAGCCTTCAACAGGGGGAACTTGGCTACACCTTC.

In its sample, this clonotype was seen many times. V and J are TRBV20-1 and TRBJ2-3, with D unresolved. CDR3 length equals 12 residues. V was shortened by 4 bases and J by 5 bases, with 10 bases between the two germline ends. Germline loops: CDR1 DFQATT, CDR2 SNEGSKA (reference sequence). The CDR3 sequence is CSAKMWGDTQYF. CDR3 nucleotides: TGCAGTGCTAAAATGTGGGGAGATACGCAGTATTTT.

J is TRBJ1-2 and V is TRBV5-6; the D gene is possibly TRBD1 (5 bases). The germline V gene encodes CDR1 SGHDT and CDR2 YYEEEE. Trimming shortened V by 1 base and J by 7 bases, and 14 bases separated the two germline ends. CDR3 length: 14 amino acids. The CDR3: CASSLLQPGLGYTF. The CDR3 DNA follows: TGTGCCAGCAGCTTGCTCCAACCGGGGCTTGGCTACACCTTC.

This clonotype came up many times. The chain recombines TRBV29-1 with TRBJ2-2, with D perhaps matching TRBD1 (5 bases). The CDR3 has 12 residues. Trimming took 4 bases from V and 6 from J, leaving 9 bases between them. CDR1 is SQVTM and CDR2 is ANQGSEA in the germline V gene. CDR3 sequence (DNA): TGCAGCGTTGGCAGGGTAGCCGGGGAGCTGTTTTTT. This codes for CSVGRVAGELFF.

The gene calls are TRBV6-5 and TRBJ2-7, with TRBD2 matching over 7 bases. V dropped 4 bases and J dropped 4; count of bases not matched to a gene: 10. The CDR3 totals 15 residues. CDR1 and CDR2 (germline): MNHEY, SVGAGI. The CDR3 bases are TGTGCCAGCAGTTTTCAGCGGGACTTCCCTTACGAGCAGTACTTC. It translates to CASSFQRDFPYEQYF.

This clonotype was detected a few times. The gene calls are TRBV6-5 and TRBJ2-7; no firm D call. Germline assignment: CDR1 MNHEY and CDR2 SVGAGI. V gave up 5 bases and J gave up 7 bases, with 9 bases separating them. The CDR3 has 11 amino acids. CDR3 sequence (DNA): TGTGCCAGCAGTCCCCCAATGGAGCAGTACTTC. It encodes CASSPPMEQYF.

There are a few counts of this clonotype. The J gene is TRBJ2-6, the V gene TRBV28; D tentatively fits TRBD1 or TRBD2 (6 bases each). CDR3 length: 15 amino acids. The germline V gene encodes CDR1 MDHEN and CDR2 SYDVKM. V was pared by 6 bases and J by 1 base, with 10 bases between. CDR3 region: CASRKGGSGANVLTF. CDR3 nucleotide sequence: TGTGCCAGCAGAAAAGGGGGGTCTGGGGCCAACGTCCTGACTTTC.

This chain uses TRBV4-3 with TRBJ1-1, with unresolved D. Trimming stripped 0 bases from V and 7 bases from J, with 9 bases between. The CDR3 loop spans 13 amino acids. Germline V gene sequence: CDR1 LGHNA, CDR2 YSLEER. In DNA, the CDR3 is TGCGCCAGCAGCCAAGATACGGGGTTTGAAGCTTTCTTT. Its translation is CASSQDTGFEAFF.

J is TRBJ2-5 and V is TRBV29-1, with TRBD2 matching 9 bases. V was pared by 4 bases and J by 0 bases, with 21 bases of the junction left unmatched. The CDR3 is 20 amino acids. Germline-derived CDR1 and CDR2 are SQVTM and ANQGSEA. Here the CDR3 DNA reads TGCAGCGTTGGTGGGACTAGCAGCTTAGCGCTAGGGGGGTACCAAGAGACCCAGTACTTC. Amino acid sequence: CSVGGTSSLALGGYQETQYF.